Following are 16 T cell receptor beta chains from one sample sequenced in a study of neurological immune-mediated disorders. Time point here: longitudinal time-point 3. TCRdb passed the 5' RACE reads through MiXCR, listing each CDR3 protein once. This repertoire shows 93,000 or so distinct CDR3 sequences, 10% to 14% found once; its top ten account for 3.1%. Sequenced input: PBMCs. These receptors came from a female donor with HTLV-1-associated myelopathy (HAM/TSP).

In its sample, this clonotype was seen many times. The chain couples TRBV4-2 to TRBJ2-2, with D possibly being TRBD1 or TRBD2 (5 bases each). Trimming shortened V by 5 bases and J by 9 bases, and 19 bases separated the two germline ends. The CDR3 consists of 15 residues. Per the germline V gene, CDR1 is LGHNA and CDR2 is YNFKEQ. Written as DNA, the CDR3 is TGTGCCAGCAGCGACCCGGGACCCGAACATAGGGAGCTGTTTTTT. Protein: CASSDPGPEHRELFF.

This clonotype was counted at least ten times. This chain joins TRBV20-1 and TRBJ2-7; 8 nucleotides align to TRBD1. The CDR3 extends over 12 amino acids. Germline-derived CDR1 and CDR2 are DFQATT and SNEGSKA (reference sequence). Unmatched junction bases numbered 6, after V lost 5 bases and J lost 6 bases. CDR3 DNA: TGCAGTGCTGCACAGGGGGGCAGCGAGCAGTACTTC. Its protein product is CSAAQGGSEQYF.

This clonotype was detected many times. The chain uses TRBV5-1 and TRBJ2-1; 10 bases match TRBD1. This CDR3 has 14 residues. CDR1 SGHRS and CDR2 YFSETQ come from the germline V gene. The V gene end was trimmed by 0 bases and the J gene end by 9 bases; junction bases not matched to a gene: 3. Written as DNA, the CDR3 is TGCGCCAGCAGCTTGGGGGACAGGGGATCTGAGCAGTTCTTC. This sequence encodes CASSLGDRGSEQFF. The full variable domain, in which reference TRBV5-1 and TRBJ2-1 provide the parts outside the CDR3, is KAGVTQTPRYLIKTRGQQVTLSCSPISGHRSVSWYQQTPGQGLQFLFEYFSETQRNKGNFPGRFSGRQFSNSRSEMNVSTLELGDSALYLCASSLGDRGSEQFFGPGTRLTVL.

This clonotype was seen at least ten times. This chain joins TRBV20-1 and TRBJ2-7, with a weak D call TRBD1 (5 bases). The germline V gene has CDR1 DFQATT and CDR2 SNEGSKA (reference sequence). The CDR3 totals 15 residues. V was shortened by 2 bases and J by 3 bases, with 17 bases between the two germline ends. CDR3 DNA: TGCAGTGCTAGACCCCAGGGTTCCGCGATCTACGAGCAGTACTTC. Translation gives CSARPQGSAIYEQYF.

This clonotype was picked up many times. This rearrangement joins TRBV5-1 to TRBJ2-3, with D tentatively TRBD1 (5 bases). Germline V gene sequence: CDR1 SGHRS, CDR2 YFSETQ. CDR3 length: 16 residues. V was trimmed by 4 bases and J by 0 bases, leaving 15 bases between them. The CDR3 is CASSRRQFTSTDTQYF. CDR3 DNA: TGCGCCAGCAGCCGCAGACAGTTCACTAGCACAGATACGCAGTATTTT.

This clonotype was picked up many times. The chain uses TRBV7-2 and TRBJ2-3, with D unclear. The V end lost 1 base, the J end lost 4 bases, and 9 bases lay between the germline ends. The length of the CDR3 is 14 residues. Germline V gene data show CDR1 as SGHTA and CDR2 as FQGNSA. CDR3 loop: CASSLGTASDTQYF. In nucleotides, the CDR3 is TGTGCCAGCAGCTTAGGGACGGCTTCAGATACGCAGTATTTT. Looking up the rest from reference TRBV7-2 and TRBJ2-3 gives the full variable domain: GAGVSQSPSNKVTEKGKDVELRCDPISGHTALYWYRQSLGQGLEFLIYFQGNSAPDKSGLPSDRFSAERTGGSVSTLTIQRTQQEDSAVYLCASSLGTASDTQYFGPGTRLTVL.

This clonotype has at least ten counts. The genes are TRBV20-1 and TRBJ2-3, with 10 nucleotides matching TRBD2. The CDR3 runs to 17 residues. Losses at the gene ends were 2 bases for V and 4 bases for J; bases not matched to a gene: 12. Germline V gene lookup returns CDR1 DFQATT and CDR2 SNEGSKA (reference sequence). The CDR3 bases are TGCAGTGCTAGACTTTTCAGCGGGGGGGCCGGTGCAGATACGCAGTATTTT. As protein: CSARLFSGGAGADTQYF.

This clonotype was detected many times. This rearrangement joins TRBV7-2 to TRBJ2-7; D not resolved. This CDR3 is built from 17 residues. Looked up from germline, CDR1 is SGHTA and CDR2 is FQGNSA. The V gene lost 1 base and the J gene lost 3 bases, with 19 bases spanning the gap. The CDR3 bases are TGTGCCAGCAGCTTAGTATATATACGTAGTCCGAACTACGAGCAGTACTTC. Translating gives CASSLVYIRSPNYEQYF. Full variable domain (missing parts from reference TRBV7-2 and TRBJ2-7): GAGVSQSPSNKVTEKGKDVELRCDPISGHTALYWYRQSLGQGLEFLIYFQGNSAPDKSGLPSDRFSAERTGGSVSTLTIQRTQQEDSAVYLCASSLVYIRSPNYEQYFGPGTRLTVT.

This clonotype was observed at least ten times. This chain joins TRBV5-1 and TRBJ2-1, with 11 bases aligning to TRBD2. The J segment lost 7 bases and the V segment lost 2 bases, leaving 5 bases of the junction unmatched. CDR3 length equals 15 residues. Germline V gives CDR1 SGHRS, CDR2 YFSETQ. The CDR3: CASSFSGGEGNEQFF. The CDR3 region has the DNA TGCGCCAGCAGCTTTAGCGGGGGGGAAGGGAATGAGCAGTTCTTC.

The table lists this clonotype with many counts. This chain joins TRBV20-1 and TRBJ1-1, with 7 bases lining up with TRBD1. V dropped 5 bases and J dropped 1; count of bases not matched to a gene: 10. This CDR3 region has 15 residues. CDR1 DFQATT and CDR2 SNEGSKA come from the germline V gene (reference sequence). The CDR3 nucleotides read TGCAGTGCTCCGAAAACGACAGGGAAGAACACTGAAGCTTTCTTT. Protein: CSAPKTTGKNTEAFF.

Many counts were recorded for this clonotype. The DNA for the CDR3 is TGCGCCAGCAGCTTCGGGGACATCCAAGCCTACGAGCAGTACTTC. Its protein is CASSFGDIQAYEQYF. The V and J genes are TRBV5-1 and TRBJ2-7; D might be TRBD1 (6 bases). The CDR3 covers 15 residues. V lost 2 bases and J lost 2, with 14 bases in between. Germline V CDR1 and CDR2: SGHRS, YFSETQ.

This clonotype was picked up many times. The chain combines TRBV14 with TRBJ2-3; D remains ambiguous. The length of the CDR3 is 11 residues. The V gene lost 3 bases and the J gene lost 4 bases, with 2 bases spanning the gap. Germline CDR1 SGHDN, CDR2 FVKESK. The CDR3 DNA sequence: TGTGCCAGCAGCCACGCAGATACGCAGTATTTT. It translates to CASSHADTQYF.

This clonotype was found many times. The rearrangement uses TRBV20-1 and TRBJ2-7; 7 bases align to TRBD2. J lost 5 bases, V lost 6 bases, and 4 bases had no gene match. CDR3 length: 11 amino acids. Germline V gene data show CDR1 as DFQATT and CDR2 as SNEGSKA (reference sequence). DNA for the CDR3: TGCAGTGCCTCTCGGGGGGACGAGCAGTACTTC. Protein product: CSASRGDEQYF.

In this sample, this clonotype turned up many times. The V call is TRBV9, the J call TRBJ2-5, with TRBD2 as a possible D gene (5 bases). Germline V CDR1 and CDR2: SGDLS, YYNGEE. V lost 1 base, J lost 5 bases, and 15 bases lay in between. This CDR3 has 15 residues. In DNA form, the CDR3 reads TGTGCCAGCAGCGTAACTAGTTTTTGGGCGGAGACCCAGTACTTC. This encodes CASSVTSFWAETQYF.

This clonotype was detected many times. CDR3 sequence: CATSDPSVGEFHTQYF. CDR3 nucleotide sequence: TGTGCCACCAGTGATCCGAGCGTGGGCGAGTTTCATACGCAGTATTTT. The rearrangement links TRBV24-1 to TRBJ2-3, with D unclear. This CDR3 has 16 amino acids. Germline loops: CDR1 KGHDR, CDR2 SFDVKD. Deletions cut 3 bases from V and 7 bases from J, with 19 bases between.

With regard to this clonotype: Relative to the germline gene, one junction end is altered; a read error may explain this. The chain combines TRBV10-3 with TRBJ2-6, with a tentative D call TRBD1 (5 bases). Germline V gene lookup returns CDR1 ENHRY and CDR2 SYGVKD. CDR3 length: 13 amino acids. The CDR3 spells CAIRPPGANFLTF. The CDR3 DNA reads TGTGCCATCCGCCCCCCTGGGGCCAACTTCCTTACTTTC.